The present T cell receptor beta chain was sequenced within a study of identical twins. Healthy Caucasians made up all donors. This clonotype came up a few times. One entry per CDR3 protein results from TCRdb running MiXCR on the 5' RACE reads. The sample records around 200,000 distinct CDR3 sequences, roughly 10% being singletons. Deletions cut 2 bases from V and 8 bases from J, with 16 bases between. The CDR3 covers 14 residues. CDR1 is ENHRY, CDR2 SYGVKD, per germline. The receptor was isolated from a woman between 18 and 30 years old in good health. The rearrangement uses TRBV10-3 and TRBJ2-7; TRBD2 is a possible D gene (6 bases). Sequenced: memory (CD45RO+) T cells sorted from blood. The DNA of the CDR3 is TGTGCCATCAGTGAGGGGGGACTGGGGGAGAAGCAGTACTTC. Its protein product is CAISEGGLGEKQYF.